The following is a T cell receptor beta chain sequence with its context. Antigen unknown. These data belong to a study of blood T cells in healthy people across ages. Whole-study results and caveats: Higher diversity and more naive CD4+ cells were features of long-lived donors, compared to aged donors.

The use of a sample-barcoded 5' primer and a J-beta primer mix characterized a second PCR of roughly 6 to 11 cycles. TCRdb re-called the 5' RACE reads through MiXCR, storing one row per CDR3 protein. The table records 780,000 or so distinct CDR3 sequences, about 53% of them present only once. The ends lost 3 bases at V and 6 bases at J; junction bases unmatched: 9. CDR1 is DFQATT, CDR2 SNEGSKA, per germline (reference sequence). This CDR3 region has 16 residues. The TCR was taken from an elderly man in good health. The sample comprised blood. The rearrangement uses TRBV20-1 and TRBJ1-6, with 9 bases fitting TRBD1. The CDR3 nucleotides read TGCAGTGCTAGCCAAACACAGGGGGCAGGTAATTCACCCCTCCACTTT. This sequence encodes CSASQTQGAGNSPLHF.